The 25 T cell receptor beta chains below all came from one sample that was sequenced in a study of blood T cell repertoires in COVID-19. The method was immunoSEQ multiplex PCR; TCRdb's version includes in-frame clones alone and lacks a portion of them. The sample shows 110,000 to 150,000 clones, 88% of them seen only once. The sample was peripheral blood. The receptors come from a woman aged 60-75 years with acute or convalescent COVID-19.

V usage is TRBV3-1 (or the pseudogene TRBV3-2) and J usage is TRBJ2-1; a possible D gene is TRBD1 (5 bases). The CDR3 consists of 14 residues. Trimming left V 0 bases short and J 8 bases short, with 11 bases between. Germline CDR1 and CDR2: LGHDT and YNNKEL (reference sequence). CDR3 nucleotides: TGTGCCAGCAGCCAAGATCCCCAGGGCTATGAGCAGTTCTTC. Translated, it gives CASSQDPQGYEQFF.

The chain recombines TRBV11-2 with TRBJ1-6; TRBD1 might be the D (6 bases). Trimming took off 5 bases at V and 7 bases at J, with 12 bases between the two ends. The CDR3 runs to 14 residues. Germline CDR1 SGHAT, CDR2 FQNNGV. In nucleotides, the CDR3 is TGTGCCAGCAGCGCCCAGGACAGAAATTCACCCCTCCACTTT. This sequence encodes CASSAQDRNSPLHF. The variable domain in full, completed from reference TRBV11-2 and TRBJ1-6, reads EAGVAQSPRYKIIEKRQSVAFWCNPISGHATLYWYQQILGQGPKLLIQFQNNGVVDDSQLPKDRFSAERLKGVDSTLKIQPAKLEDSAVYLCASSAQDRNSPLHFGNGTRLTVT.

The rearrangement uses TRBV27 and TRBJ1-1, with 11 bases lining up with TRBD1. The germline gives CDR1 MNHEY, CDR2 SMNVEV (reference sequence). Losses at the gene ends were 6 bases for V and 5 bases for J; bases not matched to a gene: 5. The CDR3 covers 14 residues. The CDR3 DNA reads TGTGCCAGCAGGTGGACAGGGGGCGGAACTGAAGCTTTCTTT. It yields the protein CASRWTGGGTEAFF.

The rearrangement joins TRBV7-9 to TRBJ2-1; D not resolved. In germline, CDR1 is SEHNR, CDR2 FQNEAQ (reference sequence). The CDR3 runs to 12 residues. V lost 1 base and J lost 10, with 8 bases in between. CDR3: CASSLETREQFF. CDR3 DNA sequence: TGTGCCAGCAGCTTAGAAACTCGAGAGCAGTTCTTC.

The chain recombines TRBV3-1 (or the pseudogene TRBV3-2) with TRBJ1-1, with 9 nucleotides matching TRBD1. Per germline, CDR1 LGHDT and CDR2 YNNKEL (reference sequence). This CDR3 is built from 14 residues. V shed 1 base and J 10 bases; nucleotides not matched to a gene: 7. This CDR3 is CASSQAQGAGGAFF. The DNA of the CDR3 is TGTGCCAGCAGCCAAGCACAGGGGGCAGGGGGAGCTTTCTTT.

This clone was counted a single time. The chain uses TRBV4-1 and TRBJ1-1, with 9 positions matching TRBD1. Germline lookup yields CDR1 MGHRA and CDR2 YSYEKL. This CDR3 region has 16 residues. V lost 8 bases and J lost 2; bases outside the gene matches: 12. The CDR3 protein is CASDHQTGGSNTEAFF. The DNA for the CDR3 is TGCGCCAGCGATCACCAGACAGGGGGTTCTAACACTGAAGCTTTCTTT.

The chain couples TRBV6-2 or TRBV6-3 to TRBJ1-2; the match to TRBD1 covers 10 bases. The CDR3 totals 15 residues. V was pared by 2 bases and J by 8 bases, with 8 bases of the junction left unmatched. Per germline, CDR1 MNHEY and CDR2 SVGEGT. CDR3 bases: TGTGCCAGCAGTTACGGCGACAGGGGGCATCGGGGCTACACCTTC. Its translation is CASSYGDRGHRGYTF.

Note on this clone: Other nucleotide sequences in the sample specify the same CDR3. The chain uses TRBV28 and TRBJ1-5; D possibly corresponds to TRBD1 (6 bases). CDR1 MDHEN and CDR2 SYDVKM come from the germline V gene. Between the trimmed V and J ends, which lost 2 bases and 5 bases, there was a span of 10 bases. This CDR3 has 14 amino acids. The CDR3 reads CASSLDRPDQPQHF. Here the CDR3 DNA reads TGTGCCAGCAGTTTAGACAGGCCGGATCAGCCCCAGCATTTT.

The chain uses TRBV27 and TRBJ1-1, with 8 bases matching TRBD1. CDR1 and CDR2 from the germline V gene are MNHEY and SMNVEV (reference sequence). This CDR3 is built from 18 residues. The V segment lost 6 bases and the J segment 5 bases; nucleotides outside the gene matches: 20. CDR3 region: CASSRGQGLGGSRTEAFF. The CDR3 DNA reads TGTGCCAGCAGCCGCGGACAGGGTCTGGGAGGTTCGAGGACTGAAGCTTTCTTT.

This clone was picked up one time. The rearrangement links TRBV5-1 to TRBJ1-4; D is uncertain. The germline gives CDR1 SGHRS, CDR2 YFSETQ. Trimming removed 4 bases from V and 0 bases from J, with 19 bases in between. CDR3 length: 18 residues. The CDR3 spells CASSPENRIFATNEKLFF. DNA of the CDR3: TGCGCCAGCAGCCCCGAGAACCGCATATTTGCAACTAATGAAAAACTGTTTTTT.

The CDR3 region has the DNA TGTGCCACCAGTCAGCCAAAGACAGGGGGAAGGAATGAGCAGTTCTTC. Translating gives CATSQPKTGGRNEQFF. V gene TRBV24-1 combines with J gene TRBJ2-1; the match to TRBD1 covers 9 bases. Germline CDR1 is KGHDR and CDR2 is SFDVKD. This CDR3 has 16 residues. The V segment lost 6 bases and the J segment 7 bases; nucleotides outside the gene matches: 12.

The chain couples TRBV7-2 to TRBJ2-7, with 9 positions matching TRBD1. Germline CDR1 reads SGHTA; CDR2 reads FQGNSA. The junction had 8 bases not matched to a gene; V was cut back by 3 bases and J by 2 bases. The length of the CDR3 is 16 residues. The CDR3: CASSFQPGQGTYEQYF. CDR3 coding DNA: TGTGCCAGCAGCTTCCAACCGGGACAGGGAACCTACGAGCAGTACTTC.

The J gene is TRBJ2-7, the V gene TRBV5-1; 11 bases match TRBD2. V gave up 7 bases and J gave up 3 bases; unmatched junction bases: 9. The CDR3 length is 15 residues. Germline CDR1 reads SGHRS; CDR2 reads YFSETQ. The CDR3 nucleotides read TGCGCCAGCCATAACCCCCTAGCGGGGGGCTACGAGCAGTACTTC. Its translation: CASHNPLAGGYEQYF.

V usage is TRBV7-8 and J usage is TRBJ2-4, with 7 bases lining up with TRBD1. V shed 5 bases and J 4 bases; nucleotides not matched to a gene: 17. The CDR3 sequence is 18 residues long. Germline V gene sequence: CDR1 SGHVS, CDR2 FQNEAQ. The CDR3 sequence is CASSLQSGTASLKNIQYF. As DNA, the CDR3 is TGTGCCAGCAGCCTACAATCCGGGACAGCTTCACTTAAAAACATTCAGTACTTC.

This clone was picked up one time. The same CDR3 is also encoded by other DNA sequences in this sample. This chain links TRBV6-5 with TRBJ2-3; tentative D call: TRBD2 (5 bases). Germline assignment: CDR1 MNHEY and CDR2 SVGAGI. V was cut by 8 bases and J by 0 bases, with 6 bases left in between. CDR3 size: 12 residues. CDR3 region: CASRGSTDTQYF. The CDR3 nucleotides are TGTGCCAGCCGGGGTAGCACAGATACGCAGTATTTT.

The V and J genes are TRBV7-2 and TRBJ1-6; D is uncertain. Germline loops: CDR1 SGHTA, CDR2 FQGNSA. Trimming left V 2 bases short and J 6 bases short, with 11 bases between. CDR3 size: 15 residues. The CDR3 protein is CASSLILEGNSPLHF. Written as DNA, the CDR3 is TGTGCCAGCAGCTTAATTTTAGAGGGTAATTCACCCCTCCACTTT.

The genes are TRBV28 and TRBJ2-3; TRBD2 agrees at 13 bases. This CDR3 is 18 amino acids long. J lost 4 bases, V lost 5 bases, and 12 bases had no gene match. Germline assignment: CDR1 MDHEN and CDR2 SYDVKM. The CDR3 loop is CASSPSRTSGGPPDTQYF. CDR3 in DNA: TGTGCCAGCAGTCCCTCCCGGACTAGCGGGGGTCCTCCAGATACGCAGTATTTT.

V gene TRBV3-1 (or the pseudogene TRBV3-2) combines with J gene TRBJ2-3; 8 positions match TRBD2. This CDR3 comprises 19 residues. Per the germline V gene, CDR1 is LGHDT and CDR2 is YNNKEL (reference sequence). J lost 8 bases, V lost 0 bases, and 19 bases had no gene match. This chain's CDR3 is CASSQDGSGRAGGRGTQYF. The CDR3 DNA is TGTGCCAGCAGCCAAGATGGGAGCGGGCGTGCGGGGGGAAGAGGTACGCAGTATTTT.

The chain has TRBV7-2 and TRBJ2-7; TRBD1 is a possible D gene (6 bases). The CDR3 has 14 residues. V was trimmed by 4 bases and J by 3 bases, leaving 13 bases between them. The germline CDR1 and CDR2 sequences are SGHTA and FQGNSA. The CDR3 DNA is TGTGCCAGCAGCTCCACATCGACAGGCTACGAGCAGTACTTC. It specifies CASSSTSTGYEQYF. Full variable domain (missing parts from reference TRBV7-2 and TRBJ2-7): GAGVSQSPSNKVTEKGKDVELRCDPISGHTALYWYRQSLGQGLEFLIYFQGNSAPDKSGLPSDRFSAERTGGSVSTLTIQRTQQEDSAVYLCASSSTSTGYEQYFGPGTRLTVT.

The rearrangement uses TRBV5-4 and TRBJ1-3; the match to TRBD1 covers 7 bases. CDR3 length: 16 amino acids. J was trimmed by 2 bases and V by 5 bases; bases with no gene match: 10. Germline V gene sequence: CDR1 SGHNT, CDR2 YYREEE (reference sequence). Written as DNA, the CDR3 is TGTGCCAGCAGATTATCCGGGACAGCGCCTGGAAACACCATATATTTT. Its translation is CASRLSGTAPGNTIYF.

The V call is TRBV4-2, the J call TRBJ1-5; 7 positions agree with TRBD1. The length of the CDR3 is 17 residues. CDR1 is LGHNA, CDR2 YNFKEQ, per germline. The V gene end was trimmed by 1 base and the J gene end by 6 bases; junction bases not matched to a gene: 12. CDR3 sequence: CASSQVLGGQGGQPQHF. CDR3 nucleotides: TGTGCCAGCAGCCAAGTCCTAGGGGGCCAGGGAGGTCAGCCCCAGCATTTT.

The chain recombines TRBV7-3 with TRBJ2-2; 7 positions agree with TRBD1. V dropped 5 bases and J dropped 4; count of bases not matched to a gene: 4. This CDR3 has 14 amino acids. Germline lookup yields CDR1 SGHTA and CDR2 FQGTGA. CDR3 sequence (DNA): TGTGCCAGCAGCCTACAGGGGTTCACCGGGGAGCTGTTTTTT. Amino acid sequence: CASSLQGFTGELFF.

The chain couples TRBV19 to TRBJ1-5; D is possibly TRBD1 (5 bases). CDR1 is LNHDA, CDR2 SQIVND, per germline (reference sequence). The CDR3 totals 13 residues. V gave up 4 bases and J gave up 4 bases, with 8 bases separating them. CDR3 nucleotides: TGTGCCAGTAGTACATCAGGGAATCAGCCCCAGCATTTT. Translating gives CASSTSGNQPQHF.

This rearrangement joins TRBV7-3 to TRBJ2-1; 8 bases agree with TRBD1. V gave up 6 bases and J gave up 7 bases; unmatched junction bases: 11. The CDR3 has 15 residues. Germline assignment: CDR1 SGHTA and CDR2 FQGTGA. Here the CDR3 DNA reads TGTGCCAGCAGTACACCGGGACAGGTCTCTAATGAGCAGTTCTTC. Its translation is CASSTPGQVSNEQFF.

The chain uses TRBV10-3 and TRBJ2-5; D is perhaps TRBD2 (6 bases). Trimming took off 3 bases at V and 3 bases at J, with 11 bases between the two ends. CDR1 and CDR2 from the germline V gene are ENHRY and SYGVKD. The CDR3 is 14 amino acids. CDR3 in DNA: TGTGCCATCAGTGACGGGGACTTGAAAGAGACCCAGTACTTC. As protein: CAISDGDLKETQYF.